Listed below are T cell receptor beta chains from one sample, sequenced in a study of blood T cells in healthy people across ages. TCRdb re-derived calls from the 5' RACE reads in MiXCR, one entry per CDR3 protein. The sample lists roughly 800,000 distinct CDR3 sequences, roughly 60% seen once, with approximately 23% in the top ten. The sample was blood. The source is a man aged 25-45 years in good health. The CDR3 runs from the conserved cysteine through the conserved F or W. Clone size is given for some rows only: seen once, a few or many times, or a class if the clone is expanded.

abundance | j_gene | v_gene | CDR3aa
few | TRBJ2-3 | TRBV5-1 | CASSPGQDTDTQYF
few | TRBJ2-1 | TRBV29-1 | CSVSFRQYNEQFF
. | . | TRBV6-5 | CASSLTLKYEQYF
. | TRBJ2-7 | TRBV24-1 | CATLGIYEQYF
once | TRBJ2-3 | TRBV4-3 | CASSPGLAGGPVTDTQYF
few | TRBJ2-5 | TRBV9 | CASSVTPSREETQYF
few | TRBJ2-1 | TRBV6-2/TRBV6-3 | CASIGHDVYNEQFF
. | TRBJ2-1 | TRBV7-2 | CASNLSSYEQFF
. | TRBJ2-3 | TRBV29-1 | CSVEVSEAGAPVTDTQYF
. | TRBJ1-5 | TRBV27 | CASSLTGGVNQPQHF
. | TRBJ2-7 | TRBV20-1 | CSARVSLYEQYF
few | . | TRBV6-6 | CASSYQAEQYF
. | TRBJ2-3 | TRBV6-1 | CASSTRTSGYTDTQYF
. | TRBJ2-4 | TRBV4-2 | CASSQVGLVAYNEQYF
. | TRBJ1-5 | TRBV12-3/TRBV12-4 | CASSFGQGYQPQHF
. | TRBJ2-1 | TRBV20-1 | CSASVTGPHNEQFF
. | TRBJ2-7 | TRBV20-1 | CSASRTGAAGQYF
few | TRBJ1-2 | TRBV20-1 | CSALGTGKYGYTF
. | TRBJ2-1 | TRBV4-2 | CASSQEPAARTSNEQFF
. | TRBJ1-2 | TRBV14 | CASSQGTLDYGYTF
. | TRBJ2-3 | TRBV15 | CATSREIGADTQYF
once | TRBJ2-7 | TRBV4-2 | CASSARAVDRQYF
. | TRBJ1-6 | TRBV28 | CASSLYGQGSSPLHF
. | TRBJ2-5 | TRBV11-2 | CASSAGRSQETQYF
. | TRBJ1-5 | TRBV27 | CASRPTGTGSGQPQHF
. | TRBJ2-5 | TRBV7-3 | CASSLGRTTFETQYF
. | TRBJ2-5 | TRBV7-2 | CASIAGAVLQETQYF
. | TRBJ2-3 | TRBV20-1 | CSARSGSTTDTQYF
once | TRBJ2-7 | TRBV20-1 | CSARDATVFEQYF